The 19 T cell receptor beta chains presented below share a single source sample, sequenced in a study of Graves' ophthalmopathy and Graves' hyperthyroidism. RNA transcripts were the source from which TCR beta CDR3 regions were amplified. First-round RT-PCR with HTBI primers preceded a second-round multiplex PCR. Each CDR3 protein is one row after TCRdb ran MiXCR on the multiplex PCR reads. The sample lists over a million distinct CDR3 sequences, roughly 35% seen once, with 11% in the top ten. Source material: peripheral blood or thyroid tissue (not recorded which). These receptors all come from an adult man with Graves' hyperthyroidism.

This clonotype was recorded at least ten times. The CDR3: CASSFGTRHTEAFF. In nucleotides, the CDR3 is TGTGCCAGCAGTTTCGGGACACGTCACACTGAAGCTTTCTTT. The chain uses TRBV6-5 and TRBJ1-1, with a possible D match to TRBD1 (6 bases). Trimming left V 4 bases short and J 3 bases short, with 12 bases between. The germline CDR1 and CDR2 sequences are MNHEY and SVGAGI. The CDR3 is 14 residues long.

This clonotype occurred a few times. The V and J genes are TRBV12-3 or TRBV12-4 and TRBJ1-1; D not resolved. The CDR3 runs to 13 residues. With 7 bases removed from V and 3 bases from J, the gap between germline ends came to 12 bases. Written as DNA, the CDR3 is TGTGCCAGCACTCCTCGGGTAGACACTGAAGCTTTCTTT. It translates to CASTPRVDTEAFF.

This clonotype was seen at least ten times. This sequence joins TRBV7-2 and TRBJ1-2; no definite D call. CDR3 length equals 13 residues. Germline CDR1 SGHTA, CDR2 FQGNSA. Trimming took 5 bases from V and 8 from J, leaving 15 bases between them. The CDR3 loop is CASSPPRVAGYTF. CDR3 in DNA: TGTGCCAGCAGCCCCCCGAGGGTCGCGGGCTACACCTTC.

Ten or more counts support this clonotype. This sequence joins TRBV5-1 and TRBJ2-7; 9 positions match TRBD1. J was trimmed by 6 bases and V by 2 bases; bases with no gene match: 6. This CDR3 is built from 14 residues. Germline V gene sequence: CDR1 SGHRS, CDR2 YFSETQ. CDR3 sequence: CASSLGTGYSEQYF. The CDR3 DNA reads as TGCGCCAGCAGCTTAGGGACAGGGTACTCCGAGCAGTACTTC.

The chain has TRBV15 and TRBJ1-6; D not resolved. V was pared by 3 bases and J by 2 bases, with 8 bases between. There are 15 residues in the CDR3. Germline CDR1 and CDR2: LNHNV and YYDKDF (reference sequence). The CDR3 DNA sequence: TGTGCCACCAGCAGCGGGAGGGCCTATAATTCACCCCTCCACTTT. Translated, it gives CATSSGRAYNSPLHF.

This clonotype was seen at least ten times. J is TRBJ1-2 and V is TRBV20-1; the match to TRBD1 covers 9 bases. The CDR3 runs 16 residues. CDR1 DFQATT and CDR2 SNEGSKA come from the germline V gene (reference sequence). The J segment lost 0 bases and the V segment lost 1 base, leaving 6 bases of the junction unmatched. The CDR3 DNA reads TGCAGTGCTAGAGGGACAGGGGATCCTCCTAACTATGGCTACACCTTC. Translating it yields CSARGTGDPPNYGYTF.

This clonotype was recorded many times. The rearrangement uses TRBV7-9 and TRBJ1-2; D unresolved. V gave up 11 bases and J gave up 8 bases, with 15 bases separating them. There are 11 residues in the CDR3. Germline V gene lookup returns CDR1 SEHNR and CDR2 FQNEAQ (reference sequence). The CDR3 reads CAGLLGVGYTF. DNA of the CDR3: TGTGCCGGCCTCTTGGGTGTAGGCTACACCTTC.

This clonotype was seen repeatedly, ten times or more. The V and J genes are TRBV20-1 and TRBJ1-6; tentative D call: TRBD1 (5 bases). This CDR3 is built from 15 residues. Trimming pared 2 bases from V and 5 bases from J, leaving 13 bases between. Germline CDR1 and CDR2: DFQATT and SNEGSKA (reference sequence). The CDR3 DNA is TGCAGTGCTAGAACAGTTGAGGGGAATAATTCACCCCTCCACTTT. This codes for CSARTVEGNNSPLHF.

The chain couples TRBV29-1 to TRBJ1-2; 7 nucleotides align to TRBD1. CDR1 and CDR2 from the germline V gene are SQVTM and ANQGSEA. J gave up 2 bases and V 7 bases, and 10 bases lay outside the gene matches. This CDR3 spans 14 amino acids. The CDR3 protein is CSGWDSLLNYGYTF. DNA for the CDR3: TGCAGCGGCTGGGACAGTCTTTTAAACTATGGCTACACCTTC.

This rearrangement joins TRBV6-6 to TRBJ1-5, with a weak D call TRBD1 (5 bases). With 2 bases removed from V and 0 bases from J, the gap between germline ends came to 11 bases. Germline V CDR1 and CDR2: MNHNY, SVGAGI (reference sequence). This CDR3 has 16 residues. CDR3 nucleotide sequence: TGTGCCAGCAGTTACCCGGACATCGGTAGCAATCAGCCCCAGCATTTT. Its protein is CASSYPDIGSNQPQHF.

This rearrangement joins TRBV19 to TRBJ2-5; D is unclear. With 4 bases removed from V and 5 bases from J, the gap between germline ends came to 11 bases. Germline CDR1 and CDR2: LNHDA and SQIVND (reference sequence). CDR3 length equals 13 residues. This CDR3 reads CASSTRNWETQYF. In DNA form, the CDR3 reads TGTGCCAGTAGTACCCGGAACTGGGAGACCCAGTACTTC.

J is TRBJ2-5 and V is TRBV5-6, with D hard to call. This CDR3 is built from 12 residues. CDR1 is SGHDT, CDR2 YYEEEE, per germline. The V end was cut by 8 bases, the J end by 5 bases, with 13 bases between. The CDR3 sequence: CASRLSAETQYF. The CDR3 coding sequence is TGTGCCAGTCGTTTGTCGGCGGAGACCCAGTACTTC.

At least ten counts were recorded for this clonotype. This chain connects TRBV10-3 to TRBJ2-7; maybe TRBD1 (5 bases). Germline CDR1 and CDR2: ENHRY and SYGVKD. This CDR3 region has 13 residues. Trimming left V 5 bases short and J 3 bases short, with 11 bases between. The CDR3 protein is CAISSDRNYEQYF. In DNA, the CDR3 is TGTGCCATCAGTTCCGACAGAAACTACGAGCAGTACTTC.

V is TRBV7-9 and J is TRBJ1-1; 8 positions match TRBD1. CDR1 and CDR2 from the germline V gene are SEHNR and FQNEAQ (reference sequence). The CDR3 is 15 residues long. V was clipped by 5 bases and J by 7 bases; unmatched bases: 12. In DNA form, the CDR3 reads TGTGCCAGCAGCCCGGACGGCACAGGGGGTGGTGAAGCTTTCTTT. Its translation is CASSPDGTGGGEAFF. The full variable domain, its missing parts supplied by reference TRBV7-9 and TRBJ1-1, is DTGVSQNPRHKITKRGQNVTFRCDPISEHNRLYWYRQTLGQGPEFLTYFQNEAQLEKSRLLSDRFSAERPKGSFSTLEIQRTEQGDSAMYLCASSPDGTGGGEAFFGQGTRLTVV.

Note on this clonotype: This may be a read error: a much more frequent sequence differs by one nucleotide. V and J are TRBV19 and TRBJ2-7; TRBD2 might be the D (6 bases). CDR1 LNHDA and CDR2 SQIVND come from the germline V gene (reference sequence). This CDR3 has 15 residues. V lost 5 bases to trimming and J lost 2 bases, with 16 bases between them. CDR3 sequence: CASSPRGSGTYEQYF. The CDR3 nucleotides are TGTGCCAGTAGTCCTCGGGGGTCAGGGACCTACGAGCAGTACTTC.

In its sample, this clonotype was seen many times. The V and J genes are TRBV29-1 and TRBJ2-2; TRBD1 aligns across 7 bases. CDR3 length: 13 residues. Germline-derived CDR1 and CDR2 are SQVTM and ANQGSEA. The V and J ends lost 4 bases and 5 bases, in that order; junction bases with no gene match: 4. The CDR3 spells CSVADRLTGELFF. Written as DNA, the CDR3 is TGCAGCGTTGCGGACAGGCTGACCGGGGAGCTGTTTTTT.

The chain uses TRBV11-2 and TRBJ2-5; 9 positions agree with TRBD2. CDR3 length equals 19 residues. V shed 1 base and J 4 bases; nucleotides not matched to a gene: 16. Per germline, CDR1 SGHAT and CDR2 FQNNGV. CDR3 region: CASSLGSYLGGGAAETQYF. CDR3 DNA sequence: TGTGCCAGCAGCTTAGGTTCATACCTTGGCGGGGGGGCGGCAGAGACCCAGTACTTC.

The CDR3 DNA reads as TGTGCAGCGGGCGTAAGTGGGGGGCGTAATGAAAAACTGTTTTTT. Protein sequence: CAAGVSGGRNEKLFF. This chain uses TRBV27 with TRBJ1-4, with D possibly TRBD1 on 6 matching bases. Germline assignment: CDR1 MNHEY and CDR2 SMNVEV (reference sequence). The CDR3 has 15 amino acids.

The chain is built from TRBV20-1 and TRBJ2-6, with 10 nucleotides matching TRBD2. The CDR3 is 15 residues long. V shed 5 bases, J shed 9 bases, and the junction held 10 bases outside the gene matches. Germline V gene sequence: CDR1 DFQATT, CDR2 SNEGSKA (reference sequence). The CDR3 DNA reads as TGCAGTGCTCGCCAGCGGGAGGGCGGTGTCAACGTCCTGACTTTC. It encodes CSARQREGGVNVLTF.